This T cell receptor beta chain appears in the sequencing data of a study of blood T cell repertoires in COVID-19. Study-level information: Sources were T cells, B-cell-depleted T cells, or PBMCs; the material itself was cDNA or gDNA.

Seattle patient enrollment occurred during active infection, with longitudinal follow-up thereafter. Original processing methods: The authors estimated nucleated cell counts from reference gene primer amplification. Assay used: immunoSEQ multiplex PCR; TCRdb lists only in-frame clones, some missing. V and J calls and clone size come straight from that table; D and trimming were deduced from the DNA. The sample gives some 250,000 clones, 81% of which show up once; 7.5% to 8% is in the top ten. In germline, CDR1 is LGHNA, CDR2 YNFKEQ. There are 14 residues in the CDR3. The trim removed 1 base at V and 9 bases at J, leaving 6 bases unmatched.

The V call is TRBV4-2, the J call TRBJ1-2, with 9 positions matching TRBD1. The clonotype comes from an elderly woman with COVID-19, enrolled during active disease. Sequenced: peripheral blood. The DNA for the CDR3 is TGTGCCAGCAGCCAAGTAACAGGGGGCTTAAGCTACACCTTC. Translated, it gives CASSQVTGGLSYTF.